These 17 T cell receptor beta chains were all obtained from the same sample, sequenced in a study of T cells in Graves' hyperthyroidism and ophthalmopathy. Amplification of TCR beta CDR3 regions was performed using RNA transcripts as template. TCR CDR3 underwent first-round RT-PCR with the HTBI primer set. TCRdb used MiXCR to reprocess the multiplex PCR reads, holding one entry per CDR3 protein. The table includes about 580,000 distinct CDR3 sequences, roughly 46% detected once. The sequencing sample was made of peripheral blood or thyroid tissue (not recorded which). These receptors came from a woman aged 18-35 years with Graves' hyperthyroidism.

This clonotype is a singleton in its sample. The chain joins TRBV10-3 to TRBJ2-7, with 12 bases aligning to TRBD2. Germline CDR1 ENHRY, CDR2 SYGVKD. The trim removed 2 bases at V and 5 bases at J, leaving 7 bases unmatched. This CDR3 is built from 16 residues. Written as DNA, the CDR3 is TGTGCCATCAGTGAGAGGCTAGCGGGAGGGCGCAACGAGCAGTACTTC. This gives the protein CAISERLAGGRNEQYF.

At least ten counts were recorded for this clonotype. The rearrangement links TRBV7-9 to TRBJ1-2; the match to TRBD1 covers 7 bases. V lost 3 bases and J lost 6; bases outside the gene matches: 4. CDR1 and CDR2 (germline): SEHNR, FQNEAQ (reference sequence). The CDR3 has 13 residues. CDR3 region: CASSFEGTDGYTF. The CDR3 DNA is TGTGCCAGCAGCTTCGAGGGGACAGATGGCTACACCTTC. Full variable domain (rest looked up from reference TRBV7-9 and TRBJ1-2): DTGVSQNPRHKITKRGQNVTFRCDPISEHNRLYWYRQTLGQGPEFLTYFQNEAQLEKSRLLSDRFSAERPKGSFSTLEIQRTEQGDSAMYLCASSFEGTDGYTFGSGTRLTVV.

V and J are TRBV2 and TRBJ1-4, with D possibly matching TRBD1 (5 bases). V lost 2 bases and J lost 4, with 14 bases in between. From germline, CDR1 is SNHLY and CDR2 FYNNEI. This CDR3 has 16 amino acids. The CDR3 loop reads CASSERWTPHNEKLFF. The CDR3, as DNA: TGTGCCAGCAGTGAACGGTGGACACCCCATAATGAAAAACTGTTTTTT. The full variable domain, its missing parts supplied by reference TRBV2 and TRBJ1-4, is EPEVTQTPSHQVTQMGQEVILRCVPISNHLYFYWYRQILGQKVEFLVSFYNNEISEKSEIFDDQFSVERPDGSNFTLKIRSTKLEDSAMYFCASSERWTPHNEKLFFGSGTQLSVL.

This clonotype was recorded many times. V usage is TRBV7-9 and J usage is TRBJ2-7, with unresolved D. Trimming left V 0 bases short and J 6 bases short, with 9 bases between. Germline V gene data show CDR1 as SEHNR and CDR2 as FQNEAQ (reference sequence). CDR3 length equals 13 residues. CDR3 sequence: CASSLAPQTEQYF. The CDR3 nucleotides are TGTGCCAGCAGCTTAGCGCCACAGACCGAGCAGTACTTC.

V gene TRBV27 combines with J gene TRBJ1-2; 7 bases fit TRBD1. V was clipped by 6 bases and J by 8 bases; unmatched bases: 12. Germline-derived CDR1 and CDR2 are MNHEY and SMNVEV (reference sequence). This CDR3 has 14 residues. CDR3 amino acids: CASRGLGDSGGYTF. CDR3 nucleotide sequence: TGTGCCAGCAGGGGCCTAGGGGACAGCGGGGGCTACACCTTC.

Only a few counts were recorded for this clonotype. The chain has TRBV7-8 and TRBJ1-3; TRBD1 matches 10 bases. Germline V CDR1 and CDR2: SGHVS, FQNEAQ. CDR3 length equals 16 residues. J lost 4 bases, V lost 5 bases, and 8 bases had no gene match. CDR3: CASSQDRGQKGNTIYF. In DNA form, the CDR3 reads TGTGCCAGCAGCCAAGACAGGGGGCAAAAAGGAAACACCATATATTTT.

This clonotype was seen many times. CDR3 in DNA: TGCAGTGCTAGATCCCGACTGGCCAAGGAGACCCAGTACTTC. Protein: CSARSRLAKETQYF. V and J are TRBV20-1 and TRBJ2-5; no clear D gene. CDR1 and CDR2 (germline): DFQATT, SNEGSKA (reference sequence). This CDR3 has 14 residues. Trimming cost V 2 bases and J 5 bases, with 15 bases left between them.

This chain joins TRBV13 and TRBJ2-7; 7 bases agree with TRBD2. Looked up from germline, CDR1 is PRHDT and CDR2 is FYEKMQ (reference sequence). V shed 7 bases and J 4 bases; nucleotides not matched to a gene: 4. The CDR3 covers 12 residues. The CDR3 spells CASKDGGYEQYF. In DNA, the CDR3 is TGTGCCAGCAAGGACGGGGGGTACGAGCAGTACTTC.

This clonotype has only one observation. The gene calls are TRBV11-2 and TRBJ1-1, with D hard to call. V lost 3 bases and J 0 bases, leaving 11 bases between the germline ends. Germline values: CDR1 SGHAT, CDR2 FQNNGV. This CDR3 spans 15 amino acids. The CDR3 DNA follows: TGTGCCAGCAGCTTTCGGCAGCCTGTGAACACTGAAGCTTTCTTT. This translates into CASSFRQPVNTEAFF.

This chain connects TRBV20-1 to TRBJ2-7, with D perhaps TRBD2 (6 bases). Germline assignment: CDR1 DFQATT and CDR2 SNEGSKA (reference sequence). Between the trimmed V and J ends, which lost 1 base and 6 bases, there was a span of 10 bases. The CDR3 runs 12 residues. The chain's CDR3 is CSARAGAGEQYF. In DNA form, the CDR3 reads TGCAGTGCTAGAGCGGGAGCGGGCGAGCAGTACTTC.

In its sample, this clonotype was seen a few times. The V call is TRBV2, the J call TRBJ2-7; TRBD2 matches 7 bases. The CDR3 totals 13 residues. V lost 8 bases to trimming and J lost 7 bases; unmatched junction nucleotides: 11. From germline, CDR1 is SNHLY and CDR2 FYNNEI. CDR3 DNA sequence: TGTGCCAGCGCGGGACTATATTACAATGAGCAGTACTTC. It translates to CASAGLYYNEQYF.

Many counts were recorded for this clonotype. The genes are TRBV5-1 and TRBJ2-7; TRBD2 agrees at 10 bases. The CDR3 totals 13 residues. V lost 4 bases, J lost 6 bases, and 4 bases stayed unmatched. CDR1 SGHRS and CDR2 YFSETQ come from the germline V gene. This CDR3 is CASSIAGGPEQYF. DNA of the CDR3: TGCGCCAGCAGCATAGCGGGAGGACCCGAGCAGTACTTC.

This chain connects TRBV7-2 to TRBJ2-3; a possible D gene is TRBD2 (6 bases). Per the germline V gene, CDR1 is SGHTA and CDR2 is FQGNSA. The CDR3 spans 17 residues. V gave up 1 base and J gave up 0 bases, with 14 bases separating them. CDR3 protein: CASSLVDLASSTDTQYF. In DNA, the CDR3 is TGTGCCAGCAGCTTAGTAGACCTAGCGTCTAGCACAGATACGCAGTATTTT.

The rearrangement links TRBV20-1 to TRBJ1-1; 7 bases are shared with TRBD1. In germline, CDR1 is DFQATT, CDR2 SNEGSKA (reference sequence). The CDR3 totals 12 residues. Trimming cost V 6 bases and J 5 bases; bases outside gene matches: 6. CDR3 amino acids: CSAPSGGTEAFF. As DNA, the CDR3 is TGCAGTGCCCCCTCAGGGGGTACTGAAGCTTTCTTT.

The sample holds many counts of this clonotype. J is TRBJ1-3 and V is TRBV6-6; 7 bases match TRBD1. Germline loops: CDR1 MNHNY, CDR2 SVGAGI (reference sequence). V lost 6 bases and J lost 0; bases outside the gene matches: 11. This CDR3 is built from 17 residues. DNA for the CDR3: TGTGCCAGCAGCAAAACCCCGGGACAGTCCTCTGGAAACACCATATATTTT. Protein: CASSKTPGQSSGNTIYF.

As for this clonotype: This could be a read error, since a much larger clone is one nucleotide away. The CDR3 region is CVSRRTSGTYEQYF. CDR3 coding DNA: TGTGTCAGCAGACGGACTAGCGGTACCTACGAGCAGTACTTC. This chain links TRBV12-3 or TRBV12-4 with TRBJ2-7; TRBD2 agrees at 10 bases. CDR3 length: 14 residues.

This clonotype was recorded many times. The J gene is TRBJ1-3, the V gene TRBV6-6, with 7 bases aligning to TRBD1. CDR1 MNHNY and CDR2 SVGAGI come from the germline V gene (reference sequence). The V segment lost 6 bases and the J segment 0 bases; nucleotides outside the gene matches: 5. The CDR3 covers 15 residues. The CDR3 loop is CASSPGQRSGNTIYF. In DNA form, the CDR3 reads TGTGCCAGCAGCCCGGGACAGCGCTCTGGAAACACCATATATTTT.